Included here is one T cell receptor beta chain sequence, with context. This entry comes from a study of CD8 T cells in Susac syndrome. Reverse transcription used roughly 0.45 to 1 ug RNA and random hexamers. TCRdb passed the immunoSEQ multiplex PCR reads through MiXCR, listing each CDR3 protein once. The table lists approximately 180,000 distinct CDR3 sequences, approximately 94% of them singletons. The CDR3 covers 13 residues. Germline CDR1 reads DFQATT; CDR2 reads SNEGSKA (reference sequence). V was shortened by 3 bases and J by 5 bases, with 11 bases between the two germline ends. TEMRA cells were FACS-enriched, while CD8+ and CD4+ T cells were negatively isolated.

This TCR was sampled from a human donor with multiple sclerosis. The genes are TRBV20-1 and TRBJ1-5; D possibly corresponds to TRBD1 (5 bases). Sequencing used CD4+ T cells from PBMCs. The CDR3 sequence is CSASAGLDQPQHF. Here the CDR3 DNA reads TGCAGTGCTAGTGCGGGGCTCGATCAGCCCCAGCATTTT.